Following are 28 T cell receptor beta chains from one sample sequenced in a study of CD8+ T cells in alopecia areata. Extraction and reverse transcription of RNA yielded cDNA as the sequencing template. Assay used: immunoSEQ multiplex PCR; TCRdb lists only in-frame clones, some missing. The sample yields roughly 150,000 clones, around half seen once. The source was CD8+ T cells sorted from blood, collected at week 0. Receptors originate from a human donor with alopecia areata.

Only a few counts were recorded for this clone. The CDR3 region has the DNA TGTGCCAGCAAGAGCACTGAAGCTTTCTTT. Translation: CASKSTEAFF. The genes are TRBV25-1 and TRBJ1-1; D not certain. Germline assignment: CDR1 MGHDK and CDR2 SYGVNS. Trimming took 7 bases from V and 4 from J, leaving 4 bases between them. This CDR3 has 10 amino acids.

The chain links TRBV30 to TRBJ1-2, with D possibly matching TRBD1 (5 bases). The germline CDR1 and CDR2 sequences are GTSNPN and SVGIG (reference sequence). Trimming removed 2 bases from V and 3 bases from J, with 13 bases in between. The CDR3 loop spans 14 amino acids. Here the CDR3 DNA reads TGTGCCTGGAGTCCGACAGCCACCTACTATGGCTACACCTTC. This codes for CAWSPTATYYGYTF.

This chain links TRBV2 with TRBJ2-1; no definite D call. Looked up from germline, CDR1 is SNHLY and CDR2 is FYNNEI. V lost 4 bases and J lost 7, with 11 bases in between. The CDR3 runs 13 residues. The CDR3 DNA reads as TGTGCCAGCAGTGGACGGAAGAATAATGAGCAGTTCTTC. It translates to CASSGRKNNEQFF.

The chain joins TRBV7-2 to TRBJ2-1; D perhaps matches TRBD2 (7 bases). V gave up 1 base and J gave up 10 bases, with 23 bases separating them. Germline V lookup: CDR1 SGHTA, CDR2 FQGNSA. CDR3 size: 17 residues. The CDR3 loop is CASSLGRGTLTPLEQFF. The CDR3 nucleotides are TGTGCCAGCAGCTTAGGGCGGGGGACACTAACGCCCTTGGAGCAGTTCTTC.

This clone was found a few times. The chain links TRBV15 to TRBJ2-7, with D maybe TRBD1 (6 bases). The V and J ends lost 2 bases and 1 base respectively, with 6 bases between them. In germline, CDR1 is LNHNV, CDR2 YYDKDF (reference sequence). The CDR3 spans 13 residues. DNA of the CDR3: TGTGCCACCAGCAGACAGGGGTCCTACGAGCAGTACTTC. Protein: CATSRQGSYEQYF.

The V gene is TRBV6-5, the J gene TRBJ1-5; D gene ambiguous. V lost 6 bases to trimming and J lost 4 bases, with 10 bases between them. CDR3 length: 13 residues. Germline CDR1 reads MNHEY; CDR2 reads SVGAGI. This CDR3 reads CASRSTSNQPQHF. Here the CDR3 DNA reads TGTGCCAGCAGAAGTACCTCTAATCAGCCCCAGCATTTT.

The rearrangement links TRBV30 to TRBJ1-1, with D uncertain. Germline V gene lookup returns CDR1 GTSNPN and CDR2 SVGIG (reference sequence). V lost 4 bases and J 2 bases, leaving 11 bases between the germline ends. The CDR3 contains 13 residues. CDR3 loop: CAWKGSENTEAFF. The CDR3 DNA sequence: TGTGCCTGGAAGGGCTCAGAAAACACTGAAGCTTTCTTT.

This clone was seen ten or more times. The chain has TRBV18 and TRBJ1-5, with D possibly TRBD1 on 6 matching bases. This CDR3 is built from 15 residues. Per the germline V gene, CDR1 is KGHSH and CDR2 is LQKENI. Trimming shortened V by 4 bases and J by 5 bases, and 15 bases separated the two germline ends. As DNA, the CDR3 is TGTGCCAGCTCACAGGCAGGGGCGCTCGATCAGCCCCAGCATTTT. This sequence encodes CASSQAGALDQPQHF.

This clone has a handful of counts. A far larger clone is one base from this, pointing to a likely read error. Distinct nucleotide sequences in the sample also encode this CDR3. The chain combines TRBV9 with TRBJ2-7, with D tentatively TRBD2 (6 bases). Deletions cut 4 bases from V and 0 bases from J, with 11 bases between. From germline, CDR1 is SGDLS and CDR2 YYNGEE. The CDR3 runs to 14 residues. Here the CDR3 DNA reads TGTGCCAGCAGCCAAGTAGCGGACTCCTACGAGCAGTACTTC. Its translation: CASSQVADSYEQYF.

The V gene is TRBV9, the J gene TRBJ2-3; D is uncertain. CDR3 length: 13 amino acids. From germline, CDR1 is SGDLS and CDR2 YYNGEE. The V gene lost 2 bases and the J gene lost 1 base, with 5 bases spanning the gap. CDR3 DNA sequence: TGTGCCAGCAGCGTCCAGGGCACAGATACGCAGTATTTT. Translated, it gives CASSVQGTDTQYF.

The gene calls are TRBV10-3 and TRBJ2-5; 9 bases are a match to TRBD1. CDR3 size: 15 residues. Germline assignment: CDR1 ENHRY and CDR2 SYGVKD. Unmatched junction bases numbered 10, after V lost 6 bases and J lost 5 bases. DNA of the CDR3: TGTGCCATCAGCCGGGACAGGGTTATTGAGGAGACCCAGTACTTC. This gives the protein CAISRDRVIEETQYF.

The chain joins TRBV27 to TRBJ1-4; perhaps TRBD1 as D (5 bases). The V and J ends lost 4 bases and 7 bases respectively, with 16 bases between them. The CDR3 spans 15 residues. Per the germline V gene, CDR1 is MNHEY and CDR2 is SMNVEV (reference sequence). The DNA for the CDR3 is TGTGCCAGCAGTTCTTCATATGGGGGTGGTGAAAAACTGTTTTTT. This encodes CASSSSYGGGEKLFF.

Only one count was recorded for this clone. The CDR3 DNA reads TGTGCCAGCAGTCTGACCGGGAACACTGAAGCTTTCTTT. Translated, it gives CASSLTGNTEAFF. V usage is TRBV6-5 and J usage is TRBJ1-1; D gene ambiguous. Deletions cut 5 bases from V and 1 base from J, with 8 bases between. CDR1 and CDR2 from the germline V gene are MNHEY and SVGAGI. The length of the CDR3 is 13 residues.

The chain links TRBV7-8 to TRBJ2-5; D not certain. Trimming cost V 2 bases and J 1 base, with 8 bases left between them. In germline, CDR1 is SGHVS, CDR2 FQNEAQ. This CDR3 is built from 14 residues. The CDR3 DNA follows: TGTGCCAGCAGCTTAACCCGGGCCCAAGAGACCCAGTACTTC. Protein product: CASSLTRAQETQYF.

The table lists this clone with a few counts. The chain joins TRBV5-6 to TRBJ1-2; 7 positions agree with TRBD1. The CDR3 consists of 15 residues. CDR1 is SGHDT and CDR2 is YYEEEE in the germline V gene. After removal of 5 bases from V and 7 bases from J, the junction contained 14 bases not matched to a gene. This chain's CDR3 is CASSPTGTARGGYTF. The DNA for the CDR3 is TGTGCCAGCAGTCCGACCGGGACAGCGCGGGGTGGCTACACCTTC.

V is TRBV10-3 and J is TRBJ2-3; D unresolved. Trimming removed 10 bases from V and 0 bases from J, with 17 bases in between. This CDR3 region has 15 residues. Germline lookup yields CDR1 ENHRY and CDR2 SYGVKD. The CDR3 protein is CATLTRDPSTDTQYF. The CDR3 region has the DNA TGTGCCACCCTGACTCGAGACCCTAGCACAGATACGCAGTATTTT.

This chain joins TRBV7-9 and TRBJ2-7, with 7 bases matching TRBD2. Germline V gene data show CDR1 as SEHNR and CDR2 as FQNEAQ (reference sequence). This CDR3 has 16 residues. J lost 0 bases, V lost 2 bases, and 7 bases had no gene match. The CDR3 DNA reads as TGTGCCAGCAGCTTAACGCGCGGGGGAGACTCCTACGAGCAGTACTTC. As protein: CASSLTRGGDSYEQYF. Supplemented by reference TRBV7-9 and TRBJ2-7, the full variable domain reads DTGVSQNPRHKITKRGQNVTFRCDPISEHNRLYWYRQTLGQGPEFLTYFQNEAQLEKSRLLSDRFSAERPKGSFSTLEIQRTEQGDSAMYLCASSLTRGGDSYEQYFGPGTRLTVT.

The rearrangement uses TRBV9 and TRBJ1-1, with 8 bases matching TRBD1. Germline CDR1 reads SGDLS; CDR2 reads YYNGEE. The CDR3 runs to 14 residues. V trimming: 0 bases; J trimming: 4 bases; junction bases outside the gene matches: 2. The CDR3 loop is CASSVGTGPTEAFF. CDR3 nucleotides: TGTGCCAGCAGCGTAGGGACAGGGCCCACTGAAGCTTTCTTT.

V gene TRBV30 combines with J gene TRBJ1-1; possibly TRBD1 for D (6 bases). Germline assignment: CDR1 GTSNPN and CDR2 SVGIG (reference sequence). Trimming removed 0 bases at V and 7 bases at J, with 21 bases between. CDR3 size: 16 residues. This CDR3 is CAWSVQGGFIDGEAFF. The CDR3 DNA follows: TGTGCCTGGAGTGTACAAGGGGGTTTTATTGATGGTGAAGCTTTCTTT. Variable domain in full (rest from reference TRBV30 and TRBJ1-1): SQTIHQWPATLVQPVGSPLSLECTVEGTSNPNLYWYRQAAGRGLQLLFYSVGIGQISSEVPQNLSASRPQDRQFILSSKKLLLSDSGFYLCAWSVQGGFIDGEAFFGQGTRLTVV.

The chain employs TRBV7-8 and TRBJ1-1, with D perhaps matching TRBD1 (5 bases). Germline V gene lookup returns CDR1 SGHVS and CDR2 FQNEAQ. The CDR3 contains 16 residues. V lost 5 bases and J lost 3, with 19 bases in between. The CDR3 here is CASSERAGRVDTEAFF. The CDR3 DNA sequence: TGTGCCAGCAGCGAGCGGGCAGGGCGTGTGGACACTGAAGCTTTCTTT.

Points on this clone: This specimen includes other DNA sequences encoding the same CDR3. The gene calls are TRBV30 and TRBJ2-3; 9 bases align to TRBD2. The germline V gene has CDR1 GTSNPN and CDR2 SVGIG (reference sequence). The V segment lost 0 bases and the J segment 3 bases; nucleotides outside the gene matches: 1. CDR3 length: 14 amino acids. The CDR3, as DNA: TGTGCCTGGAGTGTTCTAGCGGGGACAGATACGCAGTATTTT. This encodes CAWSVLAGTDTQYF. The full variable domain, rest sourced from reference TRBV30 and TRBJ2-3, is SQTIHQWPATLVQPVGSPLSLECTVEGTSNPNLYWYRQAAGRGLQLLFYSVGIGQISSEVPQNLSASRPQDRQFILSSKKLLLSDSGFYLCAWSVLAGTDTQYFGPGTRLTVL.

This clone was counted between two and nine times. V is TRBV9 and J is TRBJ1-2, with D uncertain. Germline CDR1 and CDR2: SGDLS and YYNGEE. Trimming removed 4 bases from V and 1 base from J, with 17 bases in between. The CDR3 is made up of 16 amino acids. The CDR3 nucleotides are TGTGCCAGCAGCCCCCCCGGGGTGAAGAATAACTATGGCTACACCTTC. Translation gives CASSPPGVKNNYGYTF.

This clone was found a few times. The chain links TRBV30 to TRBJ2-7, with 9 nucleotides matching TRBD1. From germline, CDR1 is GTSNPN and CDR2 SVGIG (reference sequence). The CDR3 runs 14 residues. The ends lost 6 bases at V and 3 bases at J; junction bases unmatched: 9. For the CDR3, the DNA is TGTGCCTGTTCCCCCGGGACAGGGATCTACGAGCAGTACTTC. Protein: CACSPGTGIYEQYF.

CDR3 region: CASSSGGDGYTF. CDR3 coding DNA: TGTGCCAGCAGTTCGGGGGGCGATGGCTACACCTTC. The V and J genes are TRBV6-5 and TRBJ1-2; possibly TRBD1 for D (6 bases). V was clipped by 4 bases and J by 6 bases, with 9 bases between them. CDR1 and CDR2 (germline): MNHEY, SVGAGI. The CDR3 contains 12 residues.

In this sample, this clone turned up a few times. Other DNA sequences in this specimen translate into the identical CDR3. V gene TRBV29-1 combines with J gene TRBJ1-2; D unresolved. Trimming took off 2 bases at V and 5 bases at J, with 6 bases between the two ends. This CDR3 spans 11 amino acids. Germline lookup yields CDR1 SQVTM and CDR2 ANQGSEA. The CDR3 DNA follows: TGCAGCGTTGAATCAGGATATGGCTACACCTTC. Translating it yields CSVESGYGYTF.

This clone occurred a few times. V usage is TRBV29-1 and J usage is TRBJ1-2; 8 bases align to TRBD1. The CDR3 is 11 residues long. Losses at the gene ends were 4 bases for V and 8 bases for J; bases not matched to a gene: 3. CDR1 and CDR2 (germline): SQVTM, ANQGSEA. For the CDR3, the DNA is TGCAGCGTTGCCAGGGGGCTCGGCTACACCTTC. As protein: CSVARGLGYTF.

V gene TRBV6-5 combines with J gene TRBJ2-7, with 8 bases that match TRBD2. Trimming cost V 7 bases and J 2 bases; bases outside gene matches: 7. CDR1 is MNHEY, CDR2 SVGAGI, per germline. This CDR3 has 14 residues. The CDR3 DNA reads as TGTGCCAGCATCAGCGGGGGACATCCCTACGAGCAGTACTTC. It specifies CASISGGHPYEQYF.

This sequence joins TRBV18 and TRBJ2-7, with 7 nucleotides matching TRBD1. Germline V gene sequence: CDR1 KGHSH, CDR2 LQKENI. Unmatched junction bases numbered 12, after V lost 6 bases and J lost 4 bases. The CDR3 spans 15 residues. The CDR3 loop reads CASSPQTGTAYEQYF. Here the CDR3 DNA reads TGTGCCAGCTCCCCCCAGACAGGGACAGCGTACGAGCAGTACTTC.